The 31 T cell receptor beta chains below come from one sample, sequenced in a study of lymphopenia after photon versus proton radiotherapy. Using immunoSEQ multiplex PCR, the repertoire was profiled, and TCRdb retains in-frame clones only, with some absent. Among roughly 65,000 clones listed, approximately 90% were seen once. This specimen was peripheral blood, taken from a patient treated with photon-based radiotherapy. The origin of the receptors is a woman in her 70s with pancreatic cancer.

V gene TRBV7-2 combines with J gene TRBJ2-4, with D hard to call. Germline V gene lookup returns CDR1 SGHTA and CDR2 FQGNSA. The V and J ends lost 5 bases and 0 bases respectively, with 14 bases between them. The CDR3 is 16 residues long. The CDR3 sequence is CASSPGRALAKNIQYF. The CDR3, as DNA: TGTGCCAGCAGCCCGGGCAGAGCCCTAGCCAAAAACATTCAGTACTTC.

The chain combines TRBV5-1 with TRBJ2-7, with D possibly being TRBD1 (5 bases). V lost 4 bases and J lost 0, with 8 bases in between. The germline CDR1 and CDR2 sequences are SGHRS and YFSETQ. The CDR3 is 13 amino acids. The CDR3 sequence is CASSVDNSYEQYF. CDR3 bases: TGCGCCAGCAGCGTGGACAACTCCTACGAGCAGTACTTC. Using reference TRBV5-1 and TRBJ2-7 for the parts outside the CDR3, the full variable domain is KAGVTQTPRYLIKTRGQQVTLSCSPISGHRSVSWYQQTPGQGLQFLFEYFSETQRNKGNFPGRFSGRQFSNSRSEMNVSTLELGDSALYLCASSVDNSYEQYFGPGTRLTVT.

The chain recombines TRBV18 with TRBJ2-2; D might be TRBD1 (5 bases). V lost 3 bases and J lost 10, with 18 bases in between. The CDR3 sequence is 15 residues long. Germline V CDR1 and CDR2: KGHSH, LQKENI. CDR3 in amino acids: CASSPSISGAEELFF. DNA for the CDR3: TGTGCCAGCTCACCGTCGATCTCTGGGGCCGAGGAGCTGTTTTTT.

This rearrangement joins TRBV5-5 to TRBJ2-6; D unclear. Germline CDR1 is SGHKS and CDR2 is YYEKEE (reference sequence). The CDR3 runs to 14 residues. Trimming shortened V by 0 bases and J by 1 base, and 2 bases separated the two germline ends. The CDR3 region has the DNA TGTGCCAGCAGCTTGGGTTCTGGGGCCAACGTCCTGACTTTC. Translating gives CASSLGSGANVLTF.

The V call is TRBV10-1, the J call TRBJ2-2; 9 bases are a match to TRBD1. Germline V gives CDR1 WNHNN, CDR2 SYGVQD (reference sequence). Losses at the gene ends were 2 bases for V and 3 bases for J; bases not matched to a gene: 7. CDR3 length: 17 residues. CDR3 residues: CASSEPRDRAYTGELFF. For the CDR3, the DNA is TGCGCCAGCAGTGAGCCCCGGGACAGGGCCTACACCGGGGAGCTGTTTTTT.

The genes are TRBV7-6 and TRBJ2-2; D possibly corresponds to TRBD2 (5 bases). The CDR3 totals 16 residues. Germline V CDR1 and CDR2: SGHVS, FNYEAQ. The V end was cut by 0 bases, the J end by 1 base, with 9 bases between. Here the CDR3 DNA reads TGTGCCAGCAGCTTAGCCGGTCGGGGGAACACCGGGGAGCTGTTTTTT. As protein: CASSLAGRGNTGELFF.

The chain links TRBV29-1 to TRBJ2-1; D gene ambiguous. The CDR3 consists of 12 residues. Trimming left V 7 bases short and J 9 bases short, with 16 bases between. From germline, CDR1 is SQVTM and CDR2 ANQGSEA. The CDR3 bases are TGCAGCGCTACTTTAGGAAGAGGTGAGCAGTTCTTC. Its protein is CSATLGRGEQFF.

V is TRBV4-2 and J is TRBJ1-2, with TRBD1 matching 8 bases. After removal of 4 bases from V and 6 bases from J, the junction contained 7 bases not matched to a gene. This CDR3 has 14 amino acids. The germline V gene encodes CDR1 LGHNA and CDR2 YNFKEQ. CDR3 DNA: TGTGCCAGCAGCCCACGACAGGGGATTCATGGCTACACCTTC. Translated: CASSPRQGIHGYTF.

The V call is TRBV27, the J call TRBJ1-2, with 9 bases fitting TRBD1. CDR3 length: 16 residues. The ends lost 2 bases at V and 6 bases at J; junction bases unmatched: 10. Germline lookup yields CDR1 MNHEY and CDR2 SMNVEV (reference sequence). The CDR3 DNA follows: TGTGCCAGCAGTTTAACCGGGACAGGGTTACAGGATGGCTACACCTTC. This sequence encodes CASSLTGTGLQDGYTF.

CDR3 in DNA: TGTGCCAGCAGTGAAGATCCAGGGCATTTGAGCGAGCAGTACTTC. Its protein product is CASSEDPGHLSEQYF. The chain is built from TRBV6-1 and TRBJ2-7, with D possibly TRBD1 on 5 matching bases. The germline gives CDR1 MNHNS, CDR2 SASEGT. V was pared by 1 base and J by 6 bases, with 16 bases between. The CDR3 runs 15 residues.

This clone was counted once. This chain joins TRBV6-1 and TRBJ2-2, with D possibly TRBD2 on 5 matching bases. Trimming shortened V by 10 bases and J by 5 bases, and 11 bases separated the two germline ends. Germline-derived CDR1 and CDR2 are MNHNS and SASEGT. The CDR3 is made up of 12 amino acids. CDR3 bases: TGTGCCACCTCTCGGGGTACCGGGGAGCTGTTTTTT. Encoded protein: CATSRGTGELFF.

This chain links TRBV9 with TRBJ1-2; D gene unclear. CDR1 and CDR2 from the germline V gene are SGDLS and YYNGEE. V shed 0 bases and J shed 4 bases, with 10 bases lying between them. The CDR3 loop spans 14 amino acids. This chain's CDR3 is CASSVDGEGYGYTF. CDR3 DNA sequence: TGTGCCAGCAGCGTAGATGGGGAGGGCTATGGCTACACCTTC.

The J gene is TRBJ2-7, the V gene TRBV28; D is possibly TRBD1 (6 bases). Germline values: CDR1 MDHEN, CDR2 SYDVKM. V was pared by 7 bases and J by 2 bases, with 12 bases between. The CDR3 has 13 residues. CDR3 region: CASTNRDAYEQYF. The CDR3 region has the DNA TGTGCCAGCACGAACAGGGACGCCTACGAGCAGTACTTC.

This rearrangement joins TRBV13 to TRBJ2-7; 10 bases are a match to TRBD2. This CDR3 comprises 15 residues. V lost 5 bases and J lost 0; bases outside the gene matches: 4. Per the germline V gene, CDR1 is PRHDT and CDR2 is FYEKMQ (reference sequence). The CDR3 coding sequence is TGTGCCAGCAGCCTCCTAGCGGGGGTCTCCTACGAGCAGTACTTC. This translates into CASSLLAGVSYEQYF.

The chain recombines TRBV4-2 with TRBJ1-2, with TRBD1 as a possible D gene (6 bases). Trimming removed 4 bases at V and 1 base at J, with 13 bases between. This CDR3 has 15 residues. Germline V lookup: CDR1 LGHNA, CDR2 YNFKEQ. This CDR3 reads CASSPEAGDNYGYTF. The CDR3 nucleotides read TGTGCCAGCAGCCCGGAGGCAGGGGATAACTATGGCTACACCTTC.

The CDR3 DNA follows: TGTGCCAGCAGCTTTTTGTCTAGCGGGACAGATACGCAGTATTTT. As protein: CASSFLSSGTDTQYF. V usage is TRBV7-9 and J usage is TRBJ2-3; TRBD2 matches at 8 bases. V shed 3 bases, J shed 3 bases, and the junction held 5 bases outside the gene matches. Germline CDR1 SEHNR, CDR2 FQNEAQ (reference sequence). The CDR3 extends over 15 amino acids.

The genes are TRBV6-5 and TRBJ2-7; D unresolved. This CDR3 comprises 13 residues. The germline gives CDR1 MNHEY, CDR2 SVGAGI. V was clipped by 3 bases and J by 0 bases, with 6 bases between them. The CDR3 nucleotides are TGTGCCAGCAGTTATTCCAGCTCCTACGAGCAGTACTTC. It encodes CASSYSSSYEQYF.

This clone was counted a single time. CDR3 protein: CASSITGAPYEQYF. The DNA of the CDR3 is TGTGCCAGCAGCATCACAGGGGCCCCCTACGAGCAGTACTTC. The chain employs TRBV7-9 and TRBJ2-7; 7 bases align to TRBD1. Germline V gives CDR1 SEHNR, CDR2 FQNEAQ (reference sequence). There are 14 residues in the CDR3. V lost 5 bases and J lost 2; bases outside the gene matches: 6.

The chain employs TRBV28 and TRBJ2-7, with TRBD1 as a possible D gene (6 bases). Germline V gene lookup returns CDR1 MDHEN and CDR2 SYDVKM. The CDR3 is 14 residues long. V gave up 5 bases and J gave up 0 bases, with 11 bases separating them. CDR3 nucleotide sequence: TGTGCCAGCAGTCCTAGGGGGAGCTCCTACGAGCAGTACTTC. Its protein is CASSPRGSSYEQYF.

This chain connects TRBV5-1 to TRBJ2-2; TRBD2 aligns across 8 bases. CDR1 and CDR2 from the germline V gene are SGHRS and YFSETQ. This CDR3 is built from 18 residues. The V segment lost 0 bases and the J segment 6 bases; nucleotides outside the gene matches: 13. CDR3 protein: CASSLDIAGGFGAGELFF. In DNA, the CDR3 is TGCGCCAGCAGCTTGGATATCGCGGGAGGTTTTGGTGCCGGGGAGCTGTTTTTT.

The J gene is TRBJ2-2, the V gene TRBV5-1; possible D gene TRBD1, 5 bases. Germline assignment: CDR1 SGHRS and CDR2 YFSETQ. V shed 0 bases and J shed 0 bases, with 12 bases lying between them. The CDR3 is 17 residues long. CDR3 sequence: CASSLVPGQTNTGELFF. The CDR3 DNA sequence: TGCGCCAGCAGCTTGGTCCCAGGGCAAACGAACACCGGGGAGCTGTTTTTT. Full variable domain (outside the CDR3, taken from reference TRBV5-1 and TRBJ2-2): KAGVTQTPRYLIKTRGQQVTLSCSPISGHRSVSWYQQTPGQGLQFLFEYFSETQRNKGNFPGRFSGRQFSNSRSEMNVSTLELGDSALYLCASSLVPGQTNTGELFFGEGSRLTVL.

The chain carries TRBV19 and TRBJ1-4, with 8 positions matching TRBD1. The CDR3 covers 14 residues. The V and J ends lost 4 bases and 8 bases, in that order; junction bases with no gene match: 6. Germline values: CDR1 LNHDA, CDR2 SQIVND (reference sequence). As DNA, the CDR3 is TGTGCCAGTAGTAGACAGGGGATAGGCGAAAAACTGTTTTTT. Translated, it gives CASSRQGIGEKLFF.

The V and J genes are TRBV9 and TRBJ2-5; 7 bases are shared with TRBD1. CDR3 length equals 13 residues. Per germline, CDR1 SGDLS and CDR2 YYNGEE. Germline trimming cut 4 bases from V and 10 bases from J; bases unmatched to any gene: 10. As DNA, the CDR3 is TGTGCCAGCAGCCGGGACAGTCCCTCGGACCAGTACTTC. It yields the protein CASSRDSPSDQYF.

This chain connects TRBV5-1 to TRBJ2-2, with unresolved D. Trimming stripped 0 bases from V and 7 bases from J, with 4 bases between. CDR1 and CDR2 from the germline V gene are SGHRS and YFSETQ. The CDR3 is 12 residues long. The CDR3 reads CASSLEGGELFF. The CDR3 DNA reads as TGCGCCAGCAGCTTGGAGGGCGGGGAGCTGTTTTTT.

The CDR3 reads CASSLWDRGRFYEQYF. The CDR3 DNA reads as TGTGCCAGCAGTTTATGGGACAGAGGGCGCTTCTACGAGCAGTACTTC. The rearrangement joins TRBV28 to TRBJ2-7; maybe TRBD1 (6 bases). The CDR3 length is 16 residues. The germline CDR1 and CDR2 sequences are MDHEN and SYDVKM. The V gene lost 0 bases and the J gene lost 3 bases, with 15 bases spanning the gap.

This sequence joins TRBV15 and TRBJ1-5; D possibly corresponds to TRBD1 (5 bases). V was pared by 5 bases and J by 1 base, with 9 bases between. Germline V CDR1 and CDR2: LNHNV, YYDKDF (reference sequence). This CDR3 region has 14 residues. The CDR3 region has the DNA TGTGCCACCAGCGACCAGGGCAGCAATCAGCCCCAGCATTTT. It codes for CATSDQGSNQPQHF. Drawing the rest from reference TRBV15 and TRBJ1-5, the complete variable domain is DAMVIQNPRYQVTQFGKPVTLSCSQTLNHNVMYWYQQKSSQAPKLLFHYYDKDFNNEADTPDNFQSRRPNTSFCFLDIRSPGLGDTAMYLCATSDQGSNQPQHFGDGTRLSIL.

V usage is TRBV7-2 and J usage is TRBJ1-5, with 8 bases fitting TRBD1. With V trimmed by 6 bases and J by 6 bases, 4 bases remained unmatched. The CDR3 has 13 amino acids. Per germline, CDR1 SGHTA and CDR2 FQGNSA. In DNA form, the CDR3 reads TGTGCCAGCAGTCCGGACAGGGCTCAGCCCCAGCATTTT. Protein: CASSPDRAQPQHF.

In its sample, this clone was seen a few times. The V gene is TRBV5-8, the J gene TRBJ1-3; possibly TRBD1 for D (6 bases). V shed 0 bases and J shed 4 bases, with 11 bases lying between them. Germline V lookup: CDR1 SGHTS, CDR2 YDEGEE. The CDR3 totals 15 residues. The CDR3 protein is CASSLAQGPGNTIYF. CDR3 sequence (DNA): TGTGCCAGCAGCTTGGCTCAGGGGCCGGGAAACACCATATATTTT.

The chain is built from TRBV7-2 and TRBJ1-2; the match to TRBD1 covers 12 bases. The V and J ends lost 0 bases and 5 bases, in that order; junction bases with no gene match: 10. Germline CDR1 SGHTA, CDR2 FQGNSA. CDR3 length: 18 residues. The CDR3 sequence: CASSLAGDRGLLPYGYTF. CDR3 coding DNA: TGTGCCAGCAGCTTAGCTGGGGACAGGGGGCTTCTCCCGTATGGCTACACCTTC.

About this clone itself: The sample carries other DNA sequences with the same CDR3. The chain joins TRBV7-8 to TRBJ2-2; 10 nucleotides agree with TRBD2. CDR3 length: 18 residues. CDR1 and CDR2 from the germline V gene are SGHVS and FQNEAQ. Losses at the gene ends were 1 base for V and 7 bases for J; bases not matched to a gene: 12. CDR3 sequence: CASSLGRRTSGLVGELFF. CDR3 coding DNA: TGTGCCAGCAGCTTAGGCCGAAGGACTAGCGGATTGGTCGGGGAGCTGTTTTTT.

CDR3 region: CASSLEGVEQFF. CDR3 DNA sequence: TGTGCCAGCAGCTTGGAGGGGGTTGAGCAGTTCTTC. The rearrangement links TRBV7-6 to TRBJ2-1; TRBD1 or TRBD2 may be the D gene (6 bases each). The V and J ends lost 3 bases and 9 bases respectively, with 9 bases between them. Per the germline V gene, CDR1 is SGHVS and CDR2 is FNYEAQ. The CDR3 sequence is 12 residues long.